These 18 T cell receptor beta chains share one sample of origin, sequenced in a study of cytotoxic CD8 clonotypes in ibrutinib-treated CLL. This table comes from immunoSEQ multiplex PCR, and its TCRdb copy is limited to in-frame clones, with some not included. The table shows some 200,000 clones, with roughly 79% occurring only once. Specimen: PBMCs, collected after 12 months of ibrutinib treatment. The receptors originated from a human donor with chronic lymphocytic leukemia.

This clone was observed a single time. The chain recombines TRBV27 with TRBJ2-3; TRBD2 matches at 15 bases. This CDR3 contains 21 residues. Germline assignment: CDR1 MNHEY and CDR2 SMNVEV (reference sequence). With V trimmed by 3 bases and J by 0 bases, 13 bases remained unmatched. CDR3 DNA: TGTGCCAGCAGTTTGCGTCCGGGACTAGCGGGAGGTTCCACTAGCACAGATACGCAGTATTTT. This translates into CASSLRPGLAGGSTSTDTQYF.

The DNA of the CDR3 is TGTGCCAGCAAGGAGGGGCATGGGGGAACCCAGTACTTC. Translation gives CASKEGHGGTQYF. The rearrangement links TRBV2 to TRBJ2-5; possible D gene TRBD2, 6 bases. CDR1 and CDR2 (germline): SNHLY, FYNNEI. Trimming took 7 bases from V and 8 from J, leaving 17 bases between them. There are 13 residues in the CDR3.

The chain uses TRBV6-1 and TRBJ2-7; 7 bases are a match to TRBD2. Germline V gene lookup returns CDR1 MNHNS and CDR2 SASEGT. This CDR3 has 14 residues. Trimming removed 6 bases from V and 2 bases from J; junction bases left unmatched: 7. CDR3 in amino acids: CASRRLAAPYEQYF. CDR3 DNA sequence: TGTGCCAGCAGGAGGCTAGCGGCCCCCTACGAGCAGTACTTC.

The rearrangement links TRBV9 to TRBJ2-3, with D perhaps TRBD1 (6 bases). The CDR3 is 16 amino acids. V lost 0 bases and J lost 1, with 12 bases in between. Germline assignment: CDR1 SGDLS and CDR2 YYNGEE. The CDR3 reads CASSVADSTGTDTQYF. CDR3 DNA: TGTGCCAGCAGCGTAGCGGACAGCACAGGCACAGATACGCAGTATTTT.

The chain couples TRBV28 to TRBJ1-5; 8 positions match TRBD1. The V segment lost 5 bases and the J segment 0 bases; nucleotides outside the gene matches: 6. The V gene's germline CDR1 is MDHEN and CDR2 SYDVKM. The CDR3 spans 16 residues. The CDR3 nucleotides are TGTGCCAGCAGTCCCCAAGGACAGGGTAGCAATCAGCCCCAGCATTTT. This codes for CASSPQGQGSNQPQHF.

J is TRBJ2-5 and V is TRBV2, with TRBD1 as a possible D gene (5 bases). The CDR3 consists of 15 residues. Germline V lookup: CDR1 SNHLY, CDR2 FYNNEI. Trimming pared 4 bases from V and 0 bases from J, leaving 12 bases between. The CDR3 sequence: CASSGRQSYQETQYF. For the CDR3, the DNA is TGTGCCAGCAGTGGAAGACAGTCTTACCAAGAGACCCAGTACTTC.

The J gene is TRBJ1-4, the V gene TRBV30; tentative D call: TRBD1 (5 bases). V was shortened by 2 bases and J by 8 bases, with 15 bases between the two germline ends. Germline assignment: CDR1 GTSNPN and CDR2 SVGIG (reference sequence). CDR3 length: 14 residues. The CDR3 region is CAWSRSSEGEKLFF. The CDR3 coding sequence is TGTGCCTGGAGTCGATCCAGTGAGGGGGAAAAACTGTTTTTT. The variable domain in full, completed from reference TRBV30 and TRBJ1-4, reads SQTIHQWPATLVQPVGSPLSLECTVEGTSNPNLYWYRQAAGRGLQLLFYSVGIGQISSEVPQNLSASRPQDRQFILSSKKLLLSDSGFYLCAWSRSSEGEKLFFGSGTQLSVL.

This clone occurred once. V usage is TRBV5-6 and J usage is TRBJ1-1; D is ambiguous. Germline CDR1 reads SGHDT; CDR2 reads YYEEEE. V gave up 6 bases and J gave up 4 bases, with 13 bases separating them. The CDR3 is made up of 13 amino acids. The CDR3 DNA reads TGTGCCAGCAATCGGGTCGGGAGCACTGAAGCTTTCTTT. Its protein product is CASNRVGSTEAFF.

This rearrangement joins TRBV9 to TRBJ1-1, with 8 bases aligning to TRBD1. Germline-derived CDR1 and CDR2 are SGDLS and YYNGEE. Trimming cost V 2 bases and J 2 bases; bases outside gene matches: 5. There are 15 residues in the CDR3. The CDR3 region is CASSVDRGVNTEAFF. Here the CDR3 DNA reads TGTGCCAGCAGCGTCGACAGGGGAGTCAACACTGAAGCTTTCTTT.

This sequence joins TRBV2 and TRBJ2-5, with a possible D match to TRBD1 (5 bases). This CDR3 has 13 amino acids. V was pared by 5 bases and J by 3 bases, with 10 bases between. The germline gives CDR1 SNHLY, CDR2 FYNNEI. The CDR3: CASSSIREETQYF. The DNA for the CDR3 is TGTGCCAGCAGTTCGATCAGGGAAGAGACCCAGTACTTC.

The rearrangement links TRBV7-2 to TRBJ1-2; the D is unclear. Germline V gene lookup returns CDR1 SGHTA and CDR2 FQGNSA. The CDR3 totals 13 residues. Trimming cost V 1 base and J 6 bases, with 9 bases left between them. The CDR3, as DNA: TGTGCCAGCAGCTTAGGGCAGGAGAATGGCTACACCTTC. Amino acid sequence: CASSLGQENGYTF.

A note on this clone: One end of the junction is discordant with germline, which a read error may explain. The chain has TRBV15 and TRBJ2-7; D could derive from TRBD1 or TRBD2 (6 bases each). The CDR3 runs 14 residues. The germline CDR1 and CDR2 sequences are LNHNV and YYDKDF (reference sequence). The CDR3 here is CATSRDTPGARLNF. As DNA, the CDR3 is TGTGCCACCAGCAGAGATACACCGGGGGCCCGCTTGAACTTC. Full variable domain (outside the CDR3, taken from reference TRBV15 and TRBJ2-7): DAMVIQNPRYQVTQFGKPVTLSCSQTLNHNVMYWYQQKSSQAPKLLFHYYDKDFNNEADTPDNFQSRRPNTSFCFLDIRSPGLGDTAMYLCATSRDTPGARLNFGPGTRLTVT.

CDR3 in amino acids: CASSSAGHYNQPQHF. The CDR3 coding sequence is TGTGCCAGCAGCTCGGCGGGACATTACAATCAGCCCCAGCATTTT. V and J are TRBV5-6 and TRBJ1-5, with D possibly matching TRBD1 (6 bases). Looked up from germline, CDR1 is SGHDT and CDR2 is YYEEEE. The CDR3 has 15 amino acids. V was clipped by 3 bases and J by 3 bases, with 13 bases between them.

The rearrangement joins TRBV14 to TRBJ2-7; the match to TRBD1 covers 9 bases. From germline, CDR1 is SGHDN and CDR2 FVKESK. The CDR3 has 15 amino acids. The J segment lost 5 bases and the V segment lost 3 bases, leaving 8 bases of the junction unmatched. The CDR3 loop reads CASSQPSDRGDEQYF. The CDR3 DNA reads TGTGCCAGCAGCCAGCCCTCGGACAGGGGTGACGAGCAGTACTTC.

The J gene is TRBJ2-3, the V gene TRBV30, with a tentative D call TRBD1 (5 bases). The CDR3 spans 15 residues. Between the trimmed V and J ends, which lost 5 bases and 0 bases, there was a span of 15 bases. CDR1 is GTSNPN, CDR2 SVGIG, per germline (reference sequence). The CDR3 DNA reads TGTGCCTGGTCTTGGAAGGGGATTAGCACAGATACGCAGTATTTT. This translates into CAWSWKGISTDTQYF.

V usage is TRBV28 and J usage is TRBJ2-3; weak D call: TRBD2 (6 bases). Trimming stripped 5 bases from V and 3 bases from J, with 12 bases between. CDR3 size: 14 residues. CDR1 is MDHEN, CDR2 SYDVKM, per germline. CDR3 nucleotide sequence: TGTGCCAGCAGTACCCGACTAGGGACAGATACGCAGTATTTT. Residues: CASSTRLGTDTQYF.

The chain has TRBV19 and TRBJ2-5; maybe TRBD1 (6 bases). Trimming shortened V by 5 bases and J by 3 bases, and 10 bases separated the two germline ends. This CDR3 has 13 residues. Germline CDR1 LNHDA, CDR2 SQIVND (reference sequence). CDR3 bases: TGTGCCAGTAGTGACCGGACAGAAGAGACCCAGTACTTC. Amino acid sequence: CASSDRTEETQYF.

The chain carries TRBV5-4 and TRBJ1-1, with a possible D match to TRBD1 (6 bases). Between the trimmed V and J ends, which lost 0 bases and 5 bases, there was a span of 17 bases. The germline CDR1 and CDR2 sequences are SGHNT and YYREEE (reference sequence). This CDR3 has 16 amino acids. The CDR3 sequence: CASSLGGGGWVTEAFF. The DNA for the CDR3 is TGTGCCAGCAGCTTGGGAGGTGGGGGCTGGGTTACTGAAGCTTTCTTT.